A single sample is the source of the 15 T cell receptor beta chains below, sequenced in a study of CD8 T cells in ankylosing spondylitis. From the 5' RACE reads, TCRdb called clonotypes with MiXCR, one entry per CDR3 protein. The repertoire holds more than 100,000 distinct CDR3 sequences, with 10% to 12% as singletons. The specimen sequenced was blood, either unsorted or a sorted T cell fraction (not recorded which). These receptor sequences come from a female donor with ankylosing spondylitis or in good health (not recorded which).

This clonotype was detected many times. The CDR3 DNA sequence: TGTGCCAGCTCACCACGTGGAACTCTGACTAATGAGCAGTTCTTC. It translates to CASSPRGTLTNEQFF. The V gene is TRBV18, the J gene TRBJ2-1; D gene ambiguous. Per germline, CDR1 KGHSH and CDR2 LQKENI. Trimming cost V 1 base and J 7 bases, with 14 bases left between them. The CDR3 totals 15 residues.

This clonotype was seen at least ten times. V is TRBV12-3 or TRBV12-4 and J is TRBJ2-7, with 10 bases that match TRBD2. This CDR3 comprises 15 residues. J was trimmed by 6 bases and V by 3 bases; bases with no gene match: 8. CDR3 loop: CASSFGEIAGGEQYF. CDR3 in DNA: TGTGCCAGCAGTTTCGGCGAGATAGCGGGAGGCGAGCAGTACTTC.

This sequence joins TRBV3-1 and TRBJ2-5, with D perhaps TRBD1 or TRBD2 (5 bases each). V lost 2 bases and J lost 5, with 15 bases in between. Germline values: CDR1 LGHDT, CDR2 YNNKEL (reference sequence). This CDR3 has 15 amino acids. CDR3 nucleotide sequence: TGTGCCAGCAGCCAAAGGACATCGGGGCTGGAGACCCAGTACTTC. It is translated as CASSQRTSGLETQYF.

This clonotype appeared a few times. The V and J genes are TRBV28 and TRBJ2-7, with 10 positions matching TRBD1. Germline assignment: CDR1 MDHEN and CDR2 SYDVKM. CDR3 length: 18 residues. The V and J ends lost 2 bases and 1 base, in that order; junction bases with no gene match: 11. CDR3 region: CASSLPGQGPIHSYEQYF. CDR3 coding DNA: TGTGCCAGCAGTTTACCGGGACAGGGGCCGATCCATTCCTACGAGCAGTACTTC.

This clonotype was detected ten times or more. The rearrangement joins TRBV5-1 to TRBJ1-6; TRBD1 is a possible D gene (5 bases). The CDR3 is 15 amino acids. The V end lost 5 bases, the J end lost 3 bases, and 12 bases lay between the germline ends. CDR1 and CDR2 (germline): SGHRS, YFSETQ. This CDR3 reads CASSSQGFYNSPLHF. Here the CDR3 DNA reads TGCGCCAGCAGTTCCCAGGGATTCTATAATTCACCCCTCCACTTT.

This clonotype has a count of ten or more. The rearrangement links TRBV20-1 to TRBJ1-6, with 9 bases matching TRBD1. Losses at the gene ends were 2 bases for V and 9 bases for J; bases not matched to a gene: 14. CDR1 is DFQATT, CDR2 SNEGSKA, per germline (reference sequence). This CDR3 comprises 17 residues. The CDR3 DNA reads as TGCAGTGCTAGAATTGCGGGGGGGACAGGGTTAGGTTCACCCCTCCACTTT. Translating gives CSARIAGGTGLGSPLHF.

This clonotype was observed at least ten times. The genes are TRBV20-1 and TRBJ2-1, with 10 bases fitting TRBD2. The CDR3 runs to 15 residues. With V trimmed by 3 bases and J by 9 bases, 11 bases remained unmatched. Germline CDR1 reads DFQATT; CDR2 reads SNEGSKA (reference sequence). The CDR3 loop is CSASPWASGSTEQFF. As DNA, the CDR3 is TGCAGTGCTAGCCCTTGGGCTAGCGGGAGTACTGAGCAGTTCTTC.

This clonotype was detected only a few times. The chain has TRBV11-2 and TRBJ2-5; TRBD2 aligns across 13 bases. Trimming cost V 3 bases and J 5 bases; bases outside gene matches: 3. Germline CDR1 and CDR2: SGHAT and FQNNGV. The CDR3 sequence is 15 residues long. CDR3 protein: CASSLTSGRFETQYF. The CDR3 region has the DNA TGTGCCAGCAGCTTGACTAGCGGGAGGTTTGAGACCCAGTACTTC.

This clonotype was seen ten or more times. The gene calls are TRBV4-1 and TRBJ2-2; no reliable D call. This CDR3 is built from 17 residues. With 6 bases removed from V and 0 bases from J, the gap between germline ends came to 17 bases. CDR1 and CDR2 from the germline V gene are MGHRA and YSYEKL. The CDR3: CASRVGTWETNTGELFF. The CDR3 region has the DNA TGCGCCAGCAGGGTGGGTACATGGGAAACGAACACCGGGGAGCTGTTTTTT.

In its sample, this clonotype was seen many times. The V gene is TRBV7-3, the J gene TRBJ2-1, with TRBD2 matching over 10 bases. CDR1 SGHTA and CDR2 FQGTGA come from the germline V gene. The V segment lost 1 base and the J segment 7 bases; nucleotides outside the gene matches: 4. The CDR3 extends over 15 amino acids. The CDR3 protein is CASSLISGGANEQFF. The CDR3 bases are TGTGCCAGCAGCTTAATCAGCGGGGGGGCAAATGAGCAGTTCTTC.

The chain combines TRBV29-1 with TRBJ2-7; 7 bases line up with TRBD1. The germline gives CDR1 SQVTM, CDR2 ANQGSEA. The CDR3 extends over 11 amino acids. CDR3 sequence (DNA): TGCATCGGACAGGACTCCTACGAGCAGTACTTC. Protein sequence: CIGQDSYEQYF.

This clonotype was detected ten times or more. The rearrangement uses TRBV12-3 or TRBV12-4 and TRBJ2-2; 8 nucleotides align to TRBD2. The CDR3 sequence is 16 residues long. V lost 1 base and J lost 10; bases outside the gene matches: 11. The CDR3 protein is CASSLGGGPVIVELFF. CDR3 nucleotides: TGTGCCAGCAGTTTAGGCGGGGGGCCGGTGATCGTGGAGCTGTTTTTT.

There are many counts of this clonotype. The V and J genes are TRBV4-2 and TRBJ1-5; D is undetermined. This CDR3 is 13 amino acids long. In germline, CDR1 is LGHNA, CDR2 YNFKEQ. The V end was cut by 0 bases, the J end by 11 bases, with 11 bases between. The CDR3 loop is CASSQENQQTQHF. The CDR3 DNA reads TGTGCCAGCAGCCAAGAGAACCAGCAGACCCAGCATTTT.

This clonotype has a count of ten or more. This rearrangement joins TRBV20-1 to TRBJ1-5; TRBD1 matches 7 bases. CDR3 length: 13 amino acids. V lost 0 bases, J lost 4 bases, and 0 bases stayed unmatched. CDR1 is DFQATT, CDR2 SNEGSKA, per germline (reference sequence). The CDR3 region is CSARETGNQPQHF. CDR3 coding DNA: TGCAGTGCTAGAGAGACAGGGAATCAGCCCCAGCATTTT.

There are many counts of this clonotype. The chain employs TRBV7-9 and TRBJ1-1, with D possibly matching TRBD1 (5 bases). CDR1 SEHNR and CDR2 FQNEAQ come from the germline V gene (reference sequence). V was shortened by 5 bases and J by 0 bases, with 13 bases between the two germline ends. The CDR3 covers 15 residues. The CDR3 is CASSTRQSLNTEAFF. The CDR3 nucleotides read TGTGCCAGCAGCACCCGACAGAGCTTGAACACTGAAGCTTTCTTT.